Described below is a single T cell receptor beta chain sequence and its context. Its antigen is not identified. The CDR3 has 16 amino acids. The trim removed 5 bases at V and 5 bases at J, leaving 14 bases unmatched. Germline V CDR1 and CDR2: SGHAT, FQNNGV. These data belong to a study of siplizumab effects on memory and regulatory T cells. General study results and limits: With siplizumab, cumulative frequency of CD4+ memory-derived alloreactive sequences dropped significantly.

Approximately 98,000 TCR templates were measured in each sample. Sequenced by immunoSEQ multiplex PCR; TCRdb stores in-frame clones only, minus some. The repertoire includes around 100,000 clones, 94% of them detected once, and roughly 0.6% sits in the top ten. The chain uses TRBV11-2 and TRBJ1-2; the match to TRBD1 covers 7 bases. Sequenced: Tregs sorted from blood. This receptor was obtained from a human donor in good health. CDR3 DNA sequence: TGTGCCAGCAGCGGACAGGACAGCCTAATACCTTATGGCTACACCTTC. Its protein is CASSGQDSLIPYGYTF.